This TCR beta chain originates from a study of OX40 agonist ivuxolimab in advanced cancers. The wider study: Patients with hepatocellular carcinoma, melanoma, renal cell or head and neck cancer made up the dose-escalation patients. Findings of the study overall: CD4+ and CD8+ T cells in blood underwent clonal expansion by week 6 at 0.1 to 3.0 mg/kg. In CD8+ T cells, expanded clones were on average more numerous than in CD4+. Nonresponders, in some cases, also had low normalized T-cell clonal expansion.

The CDR3 contains 9 residues. Germline loops: CDR1 SQVTM, CDR2 ANQGSEA. Trimming shortened V by 4 bases and J by 8 bases, and 3 bases separated the two germline ends. This table comes from immunoSEQ multiplex PCR, and its TCRdb copy is limited to in-frame clones, with some not included. This table has approximately 52,000 clones, 90% to 95% appearing once. Of note for this clone: The antigen is undetermined.

This receptor was identified in an adult with an advanced solid tumor such as melanoma, head and neck, liver or kidney cancer. This sequence joins TRBV29-1 and TRBJ2-1; no definite D call. Material: CD4+ or CD8+ T cells sorted from blood, obtained in a trial of the OX40 agonist ivuxolimab. The CDR3 DNA sequence: TGCAGCGTTGGCGATGAGCAGTTCTTC. Protein product: CSVGDEQFF.